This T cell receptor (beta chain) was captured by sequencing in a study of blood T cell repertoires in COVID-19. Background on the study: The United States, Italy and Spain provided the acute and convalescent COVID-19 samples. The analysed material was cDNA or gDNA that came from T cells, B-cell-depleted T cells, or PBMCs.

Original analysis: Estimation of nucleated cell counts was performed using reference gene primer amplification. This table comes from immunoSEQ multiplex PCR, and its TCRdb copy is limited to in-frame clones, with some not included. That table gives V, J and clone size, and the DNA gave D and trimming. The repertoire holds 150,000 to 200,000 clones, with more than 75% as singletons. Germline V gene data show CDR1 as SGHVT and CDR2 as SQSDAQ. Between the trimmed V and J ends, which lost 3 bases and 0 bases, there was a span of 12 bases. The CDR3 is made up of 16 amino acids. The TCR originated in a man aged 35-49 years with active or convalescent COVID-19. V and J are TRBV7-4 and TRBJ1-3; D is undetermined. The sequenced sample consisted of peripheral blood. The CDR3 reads CASSFAWRSSGNTIYF. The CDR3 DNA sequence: TGTGCCAGCAGCTTTGCGTGGAGAAGCTCTGGAAACACCATATATTTT.